The present T cell receptor beta chain was sequenced within a study of shared clonotypes between healthy human individuals. Study results and limitations: Non-shared clonotypes had lower generation probabilities than clonotypes shared by all four sorted-subset donors. Four donors held about 5% of naive CD4 clonotypes in common.

Sequencing used immunoSEQ multiplex PCR; TCRdb keeps in-frame clones, though not all of them. The sample has roughly 700,000 clones, 90% seen once. CD8 memory merged CD45RO+ cells and CCR7-negative CD45RA+ TemRA cells into one population. The germline CDR1 and CDR2 sequences are MNHEY and SVGAGI. This CDR3 region has 11 residues. Trimming removed 2 bases at V and 8 bases at J, with 6 bases between. Notes on this clone: Its antigen remains unknown.

This chain links TRBV6-5 with TRBJ1-1; D remains unclear. The source is a man aged 18 to 30 in good health. Some clones in this sample may be carry-over from other donors' samples. Specimen: memory CD8+ T cells from PBMCs. Subset reported: CD45RO+ cells pooled with CCR7-negative TemRA cells. CDR3 DNA: TGTGCCAGCAGTTACCGCGCCGAAGCTTTCTTT. Protein: CASSYRAEAFF.